The 7 T cell receptor beta chains below were found in one sample sequenced in a study of OX40 agonist ivuxolimab in advanced cancers. Libraries were prepared by immunoSEQ multiplex PCR; TCRdb keeps only in-frame clonotypes and omits some of them. The data contain 7,000 or so clones, 65% to 75% of them singletons. The material was CD4+ or CD8+ T cells sorted from blood, obtained in a trial of the OX40 agonist ivuxolimab. The receptors stem from an adult with an advanced solid tumor such as melanoma, head and neck, liver or kidney cancer.

The CDR3 bases are TGTGCCAGCAGCTTACAGGGGGGGGCCTACGAGCAGTACTTC. Translation gives CASSLQGGAYEQYF. This chain links TRBV7-2 with TRBJ2-7; D is possibly TRBD1 or TRBD2 (7 bases each). CDR1 and CDR2 from the germline V gene are SGHTA and FQGNSA. This CDR3 has 14 amino acids. V lost 2 bases to trimming and J lost 2 bases, with 10 bases between them.

Only a few counts were recorded for this clone. This chain uses TRBV27 with TRBJ1-2, with a possible D match to TRBD1 (6 bases). This CDR3 spans 12 amino acids. Germline V gene data show CDR1 as MNHEY and CDR2 as SMNVEV (reference sequence). V lost 6 bases to trimming and J lost 8 bases, with 13 bases between them. The CDR3 sequence: CASRAQGIGYTF. The DNA of the CDR3 is TGTGCCAGCAGAGCACAGGGTATCGGCTACACCTTC.

The gene calls are TRBV25-1 and TRBJ1-1; possible D gene TRBD1, 5 bases. Trimming pared 5 bases from V and 5 bases from J, leaving 15 bases between. CDR3 length: 14 residues. From germline, CDR1 is MGHDK and CDR2 SYGVNS. The CDR3, as DNA: TGTGCCAGCAGTACTACGCGGGGCGGAACTGAAGCTTTCTTT. Amino acid sequence: CASSTTRGGTEAFF.

The V gene is TRBV19, the J gene TRBJ1-1; tentatively, D is TRBD1 (6 bases). The germline V and J ends were trimmed by 4 bases and 7 bases, with 13 bases remaining between them. Germline CDR1 is LNHDA and CDR2 is SQIVND (reference sequence). CDR3 length: 13 amino acids. CDR3 in DNA: TGTGCCAGTAGTACAACAGGGCTGGGTGAAGCTTTCTTT. Protein product: CASSTTGLGEAFF. Together with reference TRBV19 and TRBJ1-1, the CDR3 gives the full variable domain: DGGITQSPKYLFRKEGQNVTLSCEQNLNHDAMYWYRQDPGQGLRLIYYSQIVNDFQKGDIAEGYSVSREKKESFPLTVTSAQKNPTAFYLCASSTTGLGEAFFGQGTRLTVV.

This chain uses TRBV5-6 with TRBJ2-7; TRBD2 agrees at 9 bases. CDR3 length: 16 residues. Germline loops: CDR1 SGHDT, CDR2 YYEEEE. Trimming cost V 0 bases and J 3 bases; bases outside gene matches: 7. CDR3 protein: CASSLEAGGPLYEQYF. The CDR3 DNA is TGTGCCAGCAGCTTGGAAGCGGGGGGCCCTCTCTACGAGCAGTACTTC.

This clone was seen a handful of times. The rearrangement joins TRBV9 to TRBJ1-4; 8 bases map to TRBD1. With V trimmed by 7 bases and J by 3 bases, 2 bases remained unmatched. CDR3 size: 13 residues. Germline V CDR1 and CDR2: SGDLS, YYNGEE. For the CDR3, the DNA is TGTGCCAGCGGACAGGGTTCTAATGAAAAACTGTTTTTT. It encodes CASGQGSNEKLFF. Together with reference TRBV9 and TRBJ1-4, the CDR3 gives the full variable domain: DSGVTQTPKHLITATGQRVTLRCSPRSGDLSVYWYQQSLDQGLQFLIQYYNGEERAKGNILERFSAQQFPDLHSELNLSSLELGDSALYFCASGQGSNEKLFFGSGTQLSVL.

The J gene is TRBJ2-7, the V gene TRBV4-2; weak D call: TRBD2 (5 bases). CDR3 length equals 15 residues. CDR1 and CDR2 from the germline V gene are LGHNA and YNFKEQ. V was cut by 1 base and J by 3 bases, with 13 bases left in between. The DNA for the CDR3 is TGTGCCAGCAGCCAAGGTCAGGATGGGAGCTACGAGCAGTACTTC. It specifies CASSQGQDGSYEQYF.